This T cell receptor beta chain derives from a study of blood T cell repertoires in COVID-19 (dated by TCRdb to the early 2020s). About the investigation overall: Samples covering the acute and convalescent phases of COVID-19 were provided by collaborators in the United States, Italy and Spain. The repertoires were made available in a free public database intended to serve as a resource for research on the immune response to SARS-CoV-2. Samples were obtained from the ongoing ImmuneRACE study (first 160 participants) and from 1,000 to 1,500 subjects provided by 6 global collaborators. The sample metadata nearly always contained a de-identified subject ID, COVID-19 status, age in years and sex. Where available, HLA class I and class II types were taken from metadata supplied by the sample provider and were not determined by assay-based typing. The prospective study material was composed of cDNA or gDNA derived from T cells, B-cell-depleted T cells, or PBMCs. The dataset comprised deeply sampled blood TCRbeta repertoires from subjects exposed to, actively infected with, or recovered from COVID-19. The study at large found these results: The amount of clinical and demographic metadata varied by source and participant and was provided uncurated.

TCRbeta CDR3 regions were amplified from genomic DNA by means of the immunoSEQ Assay, a bias-controlled multiplex PCR. Processing in the source paper ran as follows. The number of nucleated cells in each sample was estimated from the amplification of reference gene primers within the assay. To quantify the absolute abundance of each unique TCRbeta CDR3 rearrangement, sequence reads were collapsed and filtered. For each sample, productive Simpson clonality was calculated as the square root of Simpson's diversity index over productive rearrangements. TCRdb re-hosts the immuneACCESS table, in-frame sequences only. Its copies lack some clones; in the studies checked, an unresolved V gene accounts for under half of them, and the cause for the rest is not known. D and trimming were read from the DNA, whereas the V and J calls and clone size are those reported in that table. The sample table contains around 280,000 clones; only one count was recorded for around 90% of them. In total, the top ten clones hold about 1.8% of the sample.

To note about this clone: Its antigen is currently not known. Base qualities are not recorded, but no much larger clone differs from it by a single base.

Enrolling through a virtual design, the prospective study's participants ranged in age from roughly 18 to 95 years and lived across roughly 24 United States geographic areas. To assign participants to cohorts, the prospective study relied on clinical history that participants themselves reported in a screening survey and a study questionnaire. ImmuneRACE Cohort 3 recovered participants were defined by two consecutive negative NP/OP PCR tests, healthcare professional clearance, or symptom resolution. In the prospective study, mobile phlebotomists collected whole blood, serum and a nasopharyngeal or oropharyngeal swab from each participant. Participants in the prospective study had the option to provide additional blood draws and questionnaires over a roughly two-month period. Prospective study blood samples were shipped either frozen or at room temperature before DNA extraction. Sequences were obtained from PBMCs or T cells enriched from blood (not recorded which). This receptor was obtained from a woman aged 40 to 49 who had recovered from COVID-19.

Here is the DNA: TGTGCCACCAGCAGAGACTTACCGGGACAGGGCTACGAGCAGTACTTC. This gives the protein CATSRDLPGQGYEQYF. Recombination linked TRBV15 to TRBJ2-7; 9 central nucleotides agree with TRBD1. The CDR3 holds 16 amino acids from the cysteine to the phenylalanine. Left in the record is the CDR3 DNA by itself, 48 bases read in frame from the first base. The germline V gene (reference sequence) yields LNHNV for CDR1 and YYDKDF for CDR2. At the junction V is shortened by 0 bases and J by 3 bases; bases outside the gene matches: 6.